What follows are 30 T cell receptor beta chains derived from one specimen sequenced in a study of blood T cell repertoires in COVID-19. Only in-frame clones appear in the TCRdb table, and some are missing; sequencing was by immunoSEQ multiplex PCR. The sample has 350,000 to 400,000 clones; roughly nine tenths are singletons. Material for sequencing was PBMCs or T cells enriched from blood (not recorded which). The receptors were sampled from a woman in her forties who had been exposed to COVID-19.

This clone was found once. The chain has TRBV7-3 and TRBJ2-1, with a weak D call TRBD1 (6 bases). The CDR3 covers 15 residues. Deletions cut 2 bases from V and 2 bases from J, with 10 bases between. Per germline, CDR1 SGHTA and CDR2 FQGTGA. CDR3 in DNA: TGTGCCAGCAGCTTAGGTAGGACAGCCTACAATGAGCAGTTCTTC. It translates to CASSLGRTAYNEQFF.

CDR3 nucleotide sequence: TGTGCCACCAGCAGAGAACCCTTAGAGCGAGCTTTCTTT. This codes for CATSREPLERAFF. The chain links TRBV15 to TRBJ1-1; D uncertain. Trimming took off 0 bases at V and 10 bases at J, with 12 bases between the two ends. The CDR3 covers 13 residues. Germline CDR1 reads LNHNV; CDR2 reads YYDKDF (reference sequence).

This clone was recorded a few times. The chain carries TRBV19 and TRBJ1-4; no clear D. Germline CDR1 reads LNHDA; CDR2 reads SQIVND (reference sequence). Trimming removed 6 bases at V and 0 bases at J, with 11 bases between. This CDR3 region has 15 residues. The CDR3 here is CASRQKPATNEKLFF. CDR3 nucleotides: TGTGCCAGTAGGCAGAAACCCGCAACTAATGAAAAACTGTTTTTT. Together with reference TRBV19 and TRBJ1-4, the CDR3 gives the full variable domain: DGGITQSPKYLFRKEGQNVTLSCEQNLNHDAMYWYRQDPGQGLRLIYYSQIVNDFQKGDIAEGYSVSREKKESFPLTVTSAQKNPTAFYLCASRQKPATNEKLFFGSGTQLSVL.

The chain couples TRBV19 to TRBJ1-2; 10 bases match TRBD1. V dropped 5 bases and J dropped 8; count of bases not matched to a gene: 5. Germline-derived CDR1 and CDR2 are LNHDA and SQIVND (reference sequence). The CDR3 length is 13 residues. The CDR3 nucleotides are TGTGCCAGTAGTGTTGGACAGGGGGACGGCTACACCTTC. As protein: CASSVGQGDGYTF.

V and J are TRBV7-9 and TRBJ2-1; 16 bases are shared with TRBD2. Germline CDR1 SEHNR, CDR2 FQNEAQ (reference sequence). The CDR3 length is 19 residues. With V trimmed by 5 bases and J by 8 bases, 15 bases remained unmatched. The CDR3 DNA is TGTGCCAGCAGCATAAACCCGGGACTAGCGGGAGGGTTTTGGGATGAGCAGTTCTTC. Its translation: CASSINPGLAGGFWDEQFF.

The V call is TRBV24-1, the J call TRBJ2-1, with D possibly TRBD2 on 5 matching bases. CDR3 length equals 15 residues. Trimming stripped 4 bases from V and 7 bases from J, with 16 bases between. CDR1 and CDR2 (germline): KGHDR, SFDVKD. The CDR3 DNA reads TGTGCCACCAGTGACGCTGAGAGGGATAGGAATGAGCAGTTCTTC. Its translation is CATSDAERDRNEQFF.

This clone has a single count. CDR3 sequence reads: CASSPQGPNQPQHF. As DNA, the CDR3 is TGTGCCAGTAGCCCACAGGGACCCAATCAGCCCCAGCATTTT. The chain carries TRBV19 and TRBJ1-5; D may be TRBD1 (6 bases). The CDR3 covers 14 residues. CDR1 and CDR2 (germline): LNHDA, SQIVND (reference sequence). The V gene lost 6 bases and the J gene lost 3 bases, with 12 bases spanning the gap.

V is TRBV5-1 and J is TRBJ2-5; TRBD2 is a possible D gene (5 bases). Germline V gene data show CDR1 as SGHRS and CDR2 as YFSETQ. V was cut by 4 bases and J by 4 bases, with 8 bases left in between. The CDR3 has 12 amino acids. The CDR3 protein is CASSKDLETQYF. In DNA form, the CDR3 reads TGCGCCAGCAGCAAGGACTTAGAGACCCAGTACTTC.

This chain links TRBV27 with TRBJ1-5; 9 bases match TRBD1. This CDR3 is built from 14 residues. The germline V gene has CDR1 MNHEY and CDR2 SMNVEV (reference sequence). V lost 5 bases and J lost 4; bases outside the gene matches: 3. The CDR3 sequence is CASSPGTGNQPQHF. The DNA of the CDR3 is TGTGCCAGCAGTCCTGGGACAGGGAATCAGCCCCAGCATTTT.

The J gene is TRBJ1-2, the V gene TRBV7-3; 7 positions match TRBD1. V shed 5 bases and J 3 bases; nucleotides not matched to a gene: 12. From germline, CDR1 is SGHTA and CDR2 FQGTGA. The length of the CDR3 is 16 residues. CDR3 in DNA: TGTGCCAGCAGCCTGCAAAACCACAGGGGCGACTATGGCTACACCTTC. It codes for CASSLQNHRGDYGYTF.

The CDR3 sequence: CASTERGGINTGELFF. Here the CDR3 DNA reads TGTGCCAGCACCGAACGGGGGGGGATAAACACCGGGGAGCTGTTTTTT. The rearrangement uses TRBV2 and TRBJ2-2; 8 nucleotides match TRBD2. CDR1 SNHLY and CDR2 FYNNEI come from the germline V gene. Trimming took 7 bases from V and 2 from J; bases not matched to a gene: 9. There are 16 residues in the CDR3.

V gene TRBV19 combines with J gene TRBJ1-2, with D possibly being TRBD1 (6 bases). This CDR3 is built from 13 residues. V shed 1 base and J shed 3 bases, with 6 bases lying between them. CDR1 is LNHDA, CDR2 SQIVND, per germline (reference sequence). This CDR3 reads CASSIGQDYGYTF. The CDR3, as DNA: TGTGCCAGTAGTATAGGACAGGACTATGGCTACACCTTC. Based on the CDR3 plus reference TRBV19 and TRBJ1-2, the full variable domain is DGGITQSPKYLFRKEGQNVTLSCEQNLNHDAMYWYRQDPGQGLRLIYYSQIVNDFQKGDIAEGYSVSREKKESFPLTVTSAQKNPTAFYLCASSIGQDYGYTFGSGTRLTVV.

The CDR3 sequence is CASSFGQGRNTGELFF. The DNA for the CDR3 is TGCGCCAGCAGCTTCGGACAGGGGAGGAACACCGGGGAGCTGTTTTTT. The gene calls are TRBV5-1 and TRBJ2-2, with 9 bases identical to TRBD1. CDR1 and CDR2 from the germline V gene are SGHRS and YFSETQ. The CDR3 contains 16 residues. After removal of 2 bases from V and 1 base from J, the junction contained 3 bases not matched to a gene.

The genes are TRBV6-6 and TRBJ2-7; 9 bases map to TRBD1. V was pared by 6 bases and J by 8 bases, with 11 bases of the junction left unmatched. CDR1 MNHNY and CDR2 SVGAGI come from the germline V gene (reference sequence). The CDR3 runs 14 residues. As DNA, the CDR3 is TGTGCCAGCAGCCATCGACAGGGGGAGGGCAAGCAGTACTTC. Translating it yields CASSHRQGEGKQYF.

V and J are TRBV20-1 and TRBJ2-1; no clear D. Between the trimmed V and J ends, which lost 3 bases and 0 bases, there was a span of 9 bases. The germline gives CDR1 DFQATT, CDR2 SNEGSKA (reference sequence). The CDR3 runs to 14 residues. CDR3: CSASVESSYNEQFF. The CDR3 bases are TGCAGTGCTAGTGTAGAGAGCTCCTACAATGAGCAGTTCTTC.

CDR3 DNA: TGTGCCTGGAGCCCAGGGGGTTTTAGCAATCAGCCCCAGCATTTT. Its translation is CAWSPGGFSNQPQHF. The genes are TRBV30 and TRBJ1-5, with 7 bases that match TRBD1. This CDR3 spans 15 amino acids. In germline, CDR1 is GTSNPN, CDR2 SVGIG (reference sequence). V trimming: 3 bases; J trimming: 0 bases; junction bases outside the gene matches: 5.

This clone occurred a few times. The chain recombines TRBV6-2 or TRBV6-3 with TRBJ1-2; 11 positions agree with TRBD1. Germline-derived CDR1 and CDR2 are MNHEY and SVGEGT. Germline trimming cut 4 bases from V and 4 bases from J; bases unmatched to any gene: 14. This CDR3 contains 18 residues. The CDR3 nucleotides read TGTGCCAGCAGTTCACCCCTCAGGACAGGGGGCGCCCGCTATGGCTACACCTTC. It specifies CASSSPLRTGGARYGYTF.

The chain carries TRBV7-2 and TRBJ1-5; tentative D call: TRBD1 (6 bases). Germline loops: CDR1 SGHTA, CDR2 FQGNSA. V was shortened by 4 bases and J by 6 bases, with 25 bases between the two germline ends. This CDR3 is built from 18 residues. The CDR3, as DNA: TGTGCCAGCAGCTCAAGGGCTAGCTTTGGGGGCGCAGGTCAGCCCCAGCATTTT. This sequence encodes CASSSRASFGGAGQPQHF.

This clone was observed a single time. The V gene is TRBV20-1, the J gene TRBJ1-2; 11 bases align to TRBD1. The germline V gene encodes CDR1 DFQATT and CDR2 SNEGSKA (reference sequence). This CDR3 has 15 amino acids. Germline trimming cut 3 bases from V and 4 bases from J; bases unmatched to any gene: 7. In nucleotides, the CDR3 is TGCAGTGCTAGTGAAATGGGGACAGGGGGCTATGGCTACACCTTC. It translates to CSASEMGTGGYGYTF.

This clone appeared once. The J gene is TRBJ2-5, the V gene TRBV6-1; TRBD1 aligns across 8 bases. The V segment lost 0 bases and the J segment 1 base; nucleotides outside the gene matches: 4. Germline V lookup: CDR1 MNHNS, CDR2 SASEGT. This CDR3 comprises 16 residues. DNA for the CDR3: TGTGCCAGCAGTGAAGCAGGAGGGACAGGCCAAGAGACCCAGTACTTC. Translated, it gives CASSEAGGTGQETQYF.

This CDR3 reads CASRFPGQSLGEAFF. The CDR3 DNA follows: TGTGCCAGTAGATTTCCGGGACAGTCGTTGGGTGAAGCTTTCTTT. The genes are TRBV19 and TRBJ1-1; the match to TRBD1 covers 7 bases. J was trimmed by 7 bases and V by 6 bases; bases with no gene match: 14. Per germline, CDR1 LNHDA and CDR2 SQIVND (reference sequence). This CDR3 is built from 15 residues.

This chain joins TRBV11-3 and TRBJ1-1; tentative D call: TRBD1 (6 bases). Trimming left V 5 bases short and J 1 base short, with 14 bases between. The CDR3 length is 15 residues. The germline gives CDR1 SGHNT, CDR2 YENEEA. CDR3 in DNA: TGTGCCAGCAGCGGGGGCCGAGGGTGGAACACTGAAGCTTTCTTT. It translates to CASSGGRGWNTEAFF. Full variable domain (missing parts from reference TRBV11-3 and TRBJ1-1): EAGVVQSPRYKIIEKKQPVAFWCNPISGHNTLYWYLQNLGQGPELLIRYENEEAVDDSQLPKDRFSAERLKGVDSTLKIQPAELGDSAVYLCASSGGRGWNTEAFFGQGTRLTVV.

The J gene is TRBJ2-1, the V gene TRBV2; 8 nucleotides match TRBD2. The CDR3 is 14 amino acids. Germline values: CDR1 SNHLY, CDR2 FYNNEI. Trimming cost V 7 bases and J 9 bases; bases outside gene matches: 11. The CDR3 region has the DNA TGTGCCAGCAATAGAGCGGGGGCGGATACTGAGCAGTTCTTC. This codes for CASNRAGADTEQFF.

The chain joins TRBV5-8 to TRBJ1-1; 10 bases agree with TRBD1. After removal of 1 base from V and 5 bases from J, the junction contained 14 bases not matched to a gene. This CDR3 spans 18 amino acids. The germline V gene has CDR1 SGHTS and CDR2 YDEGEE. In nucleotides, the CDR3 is TGTGCCAGCAGCTTGCGGGGACAGGGGAGAGGTCGGTATACTGAAGCTTTCTTT. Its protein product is CASSLRGQGRGRYTEAFF.

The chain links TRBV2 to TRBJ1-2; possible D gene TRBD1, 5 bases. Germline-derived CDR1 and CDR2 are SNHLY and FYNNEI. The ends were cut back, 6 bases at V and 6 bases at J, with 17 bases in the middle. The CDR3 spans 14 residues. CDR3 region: CASRDITYKDGYTF. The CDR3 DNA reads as TGTGCCAGCAGGGACATCACATATAAAGATGGCTACACCTTC.

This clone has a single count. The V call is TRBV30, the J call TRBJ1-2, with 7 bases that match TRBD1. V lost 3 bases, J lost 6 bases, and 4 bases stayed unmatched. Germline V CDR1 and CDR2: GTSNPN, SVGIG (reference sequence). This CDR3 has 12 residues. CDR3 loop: CAWRPGTDGYTF. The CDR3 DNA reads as TGTGCCTGGAGACCCGGGACAGATGGCTACACCTTC. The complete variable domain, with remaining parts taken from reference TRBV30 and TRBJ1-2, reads SQTIHQWPATLVQPVGSPLSLECTVEGTSNPNLYWYRQAAGRGLQLLFYSVGIGQISSEVPQNLSASRPQDRQFILSSKKLLLSDSGFYLCAWRPGTDGYTFGSGTRLTVV.

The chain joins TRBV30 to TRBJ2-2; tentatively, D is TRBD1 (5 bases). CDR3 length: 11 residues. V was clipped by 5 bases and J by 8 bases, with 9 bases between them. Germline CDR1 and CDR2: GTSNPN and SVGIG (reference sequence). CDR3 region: CAWEGVGELFF. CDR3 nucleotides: TGTGCCTGGGAAGGGGTGGGGGAGCTGTTTTTT. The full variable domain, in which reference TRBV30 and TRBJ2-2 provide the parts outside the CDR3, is SQTIHQWPATLVQPVGSPLSLECTVEGTSNPNLYWYRQAAGRGLQLLFYSVGIGQISSEVPQNLSASRPQDRQFILSSKKLLLSDSGFYLCAWEGVGELFFGEGSRLTVL.

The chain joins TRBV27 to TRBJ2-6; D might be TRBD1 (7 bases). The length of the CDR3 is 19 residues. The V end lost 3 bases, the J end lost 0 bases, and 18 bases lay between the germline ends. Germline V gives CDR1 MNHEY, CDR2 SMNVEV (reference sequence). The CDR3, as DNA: TGTGCCAGCAGTTTCTTCGTTGGAGGGGGCTTCTCTGGGGCCAACGTCCTGACTTTC. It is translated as CASSFFVGGGFSGANVLTF.

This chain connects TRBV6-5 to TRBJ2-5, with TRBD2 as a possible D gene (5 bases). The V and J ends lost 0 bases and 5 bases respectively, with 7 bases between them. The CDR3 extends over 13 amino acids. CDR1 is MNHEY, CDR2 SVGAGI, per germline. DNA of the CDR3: TGTGCCAGCAGTTACTCGTTAGCGGAGACCCAGTACTTC. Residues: CASSYSLAETQYF.

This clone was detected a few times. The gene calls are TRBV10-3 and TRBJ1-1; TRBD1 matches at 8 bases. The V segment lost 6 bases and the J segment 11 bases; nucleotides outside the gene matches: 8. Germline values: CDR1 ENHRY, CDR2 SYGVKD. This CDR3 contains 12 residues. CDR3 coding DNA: TGTGCCATCAGCAGGGGGCCCGGTTCGGCTTTCTTT. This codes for CAISRGPGSAFF.